The 15 T cell receptor beta chains given below trace back to one sample, sequenced in a study of OX40 agonist ivuxolimab in advanced cancers. Clones were sequenced by immunoSEQ multiplex PCR, and TCRdb holds only the in-frame ones, with some missing. The table has around 90,000 clones, roughly 84% seen once. The specimen was CD4+ or CD8+ T cells sorted from blood, collected in a trial of the OX40 agonist ivuxolimab. The origin of the receptors is an adult with an advanced solid tumor such as melanoma, head and neck, liver or kidney cancer.

This rearrangement joins TRBV7-3 to TRBJ1-1; D uncertain. The V end lost 1 base, the J end lost 1 base, and 7 bases lay between the germline ends. Germline V CDR1 and CDR2: SGHTA, FQGTGA. The CDR3 is 14 residues long. The CDR3 region is CASSLNAGNTEAFF. DNA of the CDR3: TGTGCCAGCAGCTTAAACGCCGGGAACACTGAAGCTTTCTTT.

This chain uses TRBV4-3 with TRBJ1-2, with D hard to call. This CDR3 contains 10 residues. Germline V gene lookup returns CDR1 LGHNA and CDR2 YSLEER. Trimming cost V 11 bases and J 4 bases, with 8 bases left between them. The CDR3 protein is CAANFYGYTF. The CDR3 bases are TGCGCCGCCAACTTCTATGGCTACACCTTC.

In DNA, the CDR3 is TGTGCCAGCAGTGTGACCCAGTACTTC. Its translation: CASSVTQYF. The V call is TRBV27, the J call TRBJ2-5; no firm D call. This CDR3 comprises 9 residues. With 5 bases removed from V and 7 bases from J, the gap between germline ends came to 2 bases. Germline lookup yields CDR1 MNHEY and CDR2 SMNVEV (reference sequence).

This clone was found once. The genes are TRBV4-1 and TRBJ2-3; 8 positions agree with TRBD2. Trimming at V came to 0 bases and at J to 0 bases, leaving 8 bases not matched to a gene. This CDR3 is built from 18 residues. CDR1 and CDR2 (germline): MGHRA, YSYEKL. DNA of the CDR3: TGCGCCAGCAGCCAAGATAGAGGACTAGCCGGTAGCACAGATACGCAGTATTTT. The encoded protein is CASSQDRGLAGSTDTQYF.

This clone occurred a few times. This chain links TRBV7-8 with TRBJ2-7, with 11 bases that match TRBD1. Trimming at V came to 1 base and at J to 4 bases, leaving 6 bases not matched to a gene. The germline gives CDR1 SGHVS, CDR2 FQNEAQ. The CDR3 sequence is 16 residues long. The CDR3 bases are TGTGCCAGCAGCTTAGGAGGTGGACAGGGGGCTTACGAGCAGTACTTC. This sequence encodes CASSLGGGQGAYEQYF.

The chain joins TRBV27 to TRBJ2-5; TRBD1 or TRBD2 may be the D gene (7 bases each). From germline, CDR1 is MNHEY and CDR2 SMNVEV (reference sequence). CDR3 length: 16 residues. V was shortened by 2 bases and J by 2 bases, with 15 bases between the two germline ends. This CDR3 is CASSLGGDSPQETQYF. CDR3 bases: TGTGCCAGCAGTTTAGGGGGGGACAGCCCACAAGAGACCCAGTACTTC.

The V gene is TRBV2, the J gene TRBJ2-3; 10 nucleotides match TRBD2. The CDR3 contains 15 residues. The trim removed 4 bases at V and 5 bases at J, leaving 6 bases unmatched. CDR1 is SNHLY, CDR2 FYNNEI, per germline. CDR3 nucleotide sequence: TGTGCCAGCAGTGGGCTAGCGGGGGACGTAGATACGCAGTATTTT. Translated, it gives CASSGLAGDVDTQYF.

The chain links TRBV6-1 to TRBJ1-3; no clear D gene. Trimming removed 9 bases at V and 0 bases at J, with 15 bases between. CDR1 and CDR2 (germline): MNHNS, SASEGT. CDR3 length equals 15 residues. The CDR3 coding sequence is TGTGCCAGTACCCTTGAGGACGTCTCTGGAAACACCATATATTTT. Protein sequence: CASTLEDVSGNTIYF.

This clone was seen only once. The chain carries TRBV5-4 and TRBJ2-5; 11 bases match TRBD1. The V segment lost 3 bases and the J segment 6 bases; nucleotides outside the gene matches: 7. The CDR3 consists of 15 residues. The germline CDR1 and CDR2 sequences are SGHNT and YYREEE (reference sequence). The CDR3 coding sequence is TGTGCCAGCAGCTCCGGGACAGGGGGATGGAAGACCCAGTACTTC. It yields the protein CASSSGTGGWKTQYF. Drawing the rest from reference TRBV5-4 and TRBJ2-5, the complete variable domain is ETGVTQSPTHLIKTRGQQVTLRCSSQSGHNTVSWYQQALGQGPQFIFQYYREEENGRGNFPPRFSGLQFPNYSSELNVNALELDDSALYLCASSSGTGGWKTQYFGPGTRLLVL.

The V call is TRBV7-2, the J call TRBJ1-5, with 10 bases that match TRBD1. With 5 bases clipped from V and 4 bases from J, the junction kept 11 bases outside the gene matches. The V gene's germline CDR1 is SGHTA and CDR2 FQGNSA. The CDR3 is made up of 17 amino acids. The CDR3 sequence is CASSLIRDRGMNQPQHF. The CDR3 bases are TGTGCCAGCAGCCTCATCCGGGACAGGGGAATGAATCAGCCCCAGCATTTT.

This clone was observed a single time. V is TRBV5-5 and J is TRBJ1-2, with D uncertain. Trimming removed 4 bases from V and 4 bases from J, with 20 bases in between. Germline loops: CDR1 SGHKS, CDR2 YYEKEE (reference sequence). The CDR3 totals 16 residues. CDR3 DNA sequence: TGTGCCAGCAGCCCCAGTGGTGGACCCTTTGGCTATGGCTACACCTTC. Translation: CASSPSGGPFGYGYTF. The entire variable domain, with the rest obtained from reference TRBV5-5 and TRBJ1-2, is as follows: DAGVTQSPTHLIKTRGQQVTLRCSPISGHKSVSWYQQVLGQGPQFIFQYYEKEERGRGNFPDRFSARQFPNYSSELNVNALLLGDSALYLCASSPSGGPFGYGYTFGSGTRLTVV.

The chain uses TRBV9 and TRBJ2-3; D may be TRBD2 (5 bases). Germline V gene data show CDR1 as SGDLS and CDR2 as YYNGEE. The CDR3 is 16 amino acids. The V and J ends lost 6 bases and 5 bases respectively, with 22 bases between them. In nucleotides, the CDR3 is TGTGCCAGCAACACCGAGCCGGGATTTCCCAGAGATACGCAGTATTTT. Its protein is CASNTEPGFPRDTQYF.

The V gene is TRBV7-2, the J gene TRBJ1-4; D call uncertain. V lost 3 bases to trimming and J lost 3 bases, with 17 bases between them. Germline-derived CDR1 and CDR2 are SGHTA and FQGNSA. The CDR3 spans 17 residues. In DNA, the CDR3 is TGTGCCAGCAGCTTTCCCACGTTAAGAGGACCTAATGAAAAACTGTTTTTT. Its translation is CASSFPTLRGPNEKLFF.

CDR3 DNA: TGTGCCAGCGCAGCGGTGGGTGGCTCACCCCTCCACTTT. Translated, it gives CASAAVGGSPLHF. The chain has TRBV7-9 and TRBJ1-6, with D uncertain. The germline V and J ends were trimmed by 8 bases and 10 bases, with 15 bases remaining between them. The CDR3 runs to 13 residues. Per germline, CDR1 SEHNR and CDR2 FQNEAQ (reference sequence). Full variable domain (remainder filled in from reference TRBV7-9 and TRBJ1-6): DTGVSQNPRHKITKRGQNVTFRCDPISEHNRLYWYRQTLGQGPEFLTYFQNEAQLEKSRLLSDRFSAERPKGSFSTLEIQRTEQGDSAMYLCASAAVGGSPLHFGNGTRLTVT.

The chain employs TRBV6-5 and TRBJ1-5; 7 bases are a match to TRBD1. From germline, CDR1 is MNHEY and CDR2 SVGAGI. The V segment lost 4 bases and the J segment 1 base; nucleotides outside the gene matches: 1. The CDR3 spans 14 residues. CDR3 in amino acids: CASSSRGSNQPQHF. The CDR3 DNA sequence: TGTGCCAGCAGTTCCAGGGGGAGCAATCAGCCCCAGCATTTT.